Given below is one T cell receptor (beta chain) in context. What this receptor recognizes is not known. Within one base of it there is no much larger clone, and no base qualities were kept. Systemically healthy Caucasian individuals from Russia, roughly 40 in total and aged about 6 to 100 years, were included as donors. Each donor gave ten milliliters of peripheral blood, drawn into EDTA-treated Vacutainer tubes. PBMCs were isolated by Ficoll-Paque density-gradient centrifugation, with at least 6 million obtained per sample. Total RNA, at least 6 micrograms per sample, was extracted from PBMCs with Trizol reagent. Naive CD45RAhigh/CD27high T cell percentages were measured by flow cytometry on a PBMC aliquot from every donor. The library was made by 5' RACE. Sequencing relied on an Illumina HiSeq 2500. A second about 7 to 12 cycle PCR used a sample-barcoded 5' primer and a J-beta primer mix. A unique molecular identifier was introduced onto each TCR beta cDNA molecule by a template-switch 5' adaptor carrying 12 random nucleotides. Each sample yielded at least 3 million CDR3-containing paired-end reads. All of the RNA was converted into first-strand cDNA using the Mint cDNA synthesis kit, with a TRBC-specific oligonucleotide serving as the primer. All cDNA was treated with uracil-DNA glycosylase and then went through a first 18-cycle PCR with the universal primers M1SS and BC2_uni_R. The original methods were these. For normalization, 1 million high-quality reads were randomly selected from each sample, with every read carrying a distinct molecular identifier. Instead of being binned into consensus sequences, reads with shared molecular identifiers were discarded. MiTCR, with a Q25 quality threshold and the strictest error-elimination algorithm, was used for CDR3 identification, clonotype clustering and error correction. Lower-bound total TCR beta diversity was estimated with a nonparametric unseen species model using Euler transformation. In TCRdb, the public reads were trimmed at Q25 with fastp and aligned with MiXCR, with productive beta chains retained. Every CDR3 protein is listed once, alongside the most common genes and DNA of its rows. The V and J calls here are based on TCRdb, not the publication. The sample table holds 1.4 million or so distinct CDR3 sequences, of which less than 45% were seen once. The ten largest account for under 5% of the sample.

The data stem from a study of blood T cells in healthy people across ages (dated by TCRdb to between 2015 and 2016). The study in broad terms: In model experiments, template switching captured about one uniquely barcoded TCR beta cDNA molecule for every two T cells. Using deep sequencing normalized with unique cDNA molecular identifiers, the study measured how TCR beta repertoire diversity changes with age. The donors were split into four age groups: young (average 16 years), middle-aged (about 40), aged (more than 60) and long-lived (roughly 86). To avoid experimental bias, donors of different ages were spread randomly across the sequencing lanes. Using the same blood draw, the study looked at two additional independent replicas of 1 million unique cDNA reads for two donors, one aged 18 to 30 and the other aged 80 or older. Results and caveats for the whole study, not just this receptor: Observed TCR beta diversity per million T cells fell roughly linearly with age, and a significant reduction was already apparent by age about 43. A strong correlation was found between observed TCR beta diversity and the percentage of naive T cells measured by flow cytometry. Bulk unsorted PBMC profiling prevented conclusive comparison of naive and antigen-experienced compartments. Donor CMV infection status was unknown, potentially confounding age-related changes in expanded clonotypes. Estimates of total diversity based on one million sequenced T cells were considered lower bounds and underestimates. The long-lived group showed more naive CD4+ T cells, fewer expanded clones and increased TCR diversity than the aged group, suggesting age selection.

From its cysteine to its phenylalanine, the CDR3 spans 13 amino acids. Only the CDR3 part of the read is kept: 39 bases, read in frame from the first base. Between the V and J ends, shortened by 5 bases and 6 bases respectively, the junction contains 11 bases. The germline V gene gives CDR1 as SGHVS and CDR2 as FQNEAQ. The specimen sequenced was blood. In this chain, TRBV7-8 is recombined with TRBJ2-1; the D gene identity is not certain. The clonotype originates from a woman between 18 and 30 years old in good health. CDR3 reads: CASSRRSVNEQFF. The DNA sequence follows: TGTGCCAGCAGCCGAAGGTCTGTCAATGAGCAGTTCTTC.